This TCR beta chain was captured in a study of PD-1 blockade in mismatch repair-deficient tumors. Study-level background: Patients had about 13 mismatch repair-deficient cancer types and were previously treated and progressing.

Study findings and constraints: Rapid post-treatment expansion, then contraction, generally preceding radiologic response, marked tumor-resident clones.

On this clone itself: Antigen: not known.

CDR3 length: 17 amino acids. V lost 2 bases to trimming and J lost 6 bases; unmatched junction nucleotides: 12. From germline, CDR1 is GTSNPN and CDR2 SVGIG (reference sequence). Clones were read by immunoSEQ multiplex PCR, and TCRdb kept only the in-frame ones, dropping some. This table holds over 75,000 clones, 81% found once. Mismatch repair deficiency was confirmed in all patients, by PCR or immunohistochemistry. The TCR-sequenced patients were a few responders to pembrolizumab. The specimen was peripheral blood, collected 12 weeks after starting pembrolizumab. The receptor's source is an adult with mismatch repair-deficient cancer. The genes are TRBV30 and TRBJ2-3; TRBD1 matches 12 bases. The CDR3 region has the DNA TGTGCCTGGAGTACCGGGACAGGGGGCTTTCTTGGGGATACGCAGTATTTT. This gives the protein CAWSTGTGGFLGDTQYF.